The 2 T cell receptor beta chains below all came from one sample that was sequenced in a study of CD8 T cells in ankylosing spondylitis. Overall study findings and caveats: Ankylosing spondylitis blood appeared to be characterized by a TCR beta motif of roughly eight highly homologous variants.

TCRdb re-analysed the 5' RACE reads in MiXCR, keeping a single row per CDR3 protein. The repertoire consists of 700,000 to 1,000,000 distinct CDR3 sequences, with 10% to 15% occurring once and the leading ten covering roughly 0.51%. No antigens are known for them. Input material: blood, either unsorted or a sorted T cell fraction (not recorded which). The receptor set was obtained from a male donor with ankylosing spondylitis.

This rearrangement joins TRBV12-3 or TRBV12-4 to TRBJ2-1; the match to TRBD2 covers 8 bases. V lost 6 bases, J lost 5 bases, and 9 bases stayed unmatched. The CDR3 is 15 amino acids. CDR3 in DNA: TGTGCCAGCAGCCCGCGGGCGGGGGGAGACAATGAGCAGTTCTTC. Its translation is CASSPRAGGDNEQFF.

The chain carries TRBV7-6 and TRBJ1-4; TRBD1 matches 10 bases. This CDR3 contains 15 residues. Germline V CDR1 and CDR2: SGHVS, FNYEAQ. V was pared by 5 bases and J by 8 bases, with 8 bases of the junction left unmatched. The CDR3 coding sequence is TGTGCCAGCAGCGACCGGGACAGGGGTTACGAAAAACTGTTTTTT. Protein: CASSDRDRGYEKLFF.